These 2 T cell receptor beta chains were sequenced from one sample in a study of a mutant IDH1 vaccine in newly diagnosed glioma. Sequenced by immunoSEQ multiplex PCR; TCRdb stores in-frame clones only, minus some. The repertoire holds over 40,000 clones, with about 79% as singletons. Their target antigens are unknown. Time point of the sample: week 23, last vaccination. Every vaccination contained 300 ug of the mutant IDH1 20-mer peptide and was paired with topical imiquimod. The sample in question was PBMCs, obtained from a glioma patient whose treatment included an IDH1 peptide vaccine. The receptors come from a woman between 40 and 55 years old with glioma. Some clones in this sample may be carry-over from other donors' samples.

This sequence joins TRBV6-1 and TRBJ2-7; either TRBD1 or TRBD2 may fit D (5 bases each). This CDR3 is 14 amino acids long. In germline, CDR1 is MNHNS, CDR2 SASEGT. The V end lost 6 bases, the J end lost 2 bases, and 14 bases lay between the germline ends. The CDR3 sequence: CASRRDRKPYEQYF. CDR3 DNA sequence: TGTGCCAGCAGGAGGGACCGCAAACCCTACGAGCAGTACTTC.

CDR3 protein: CASSSRVSGETQYF. The DNA for the CDR3 is TGTGCCAGCAGCTCCCGCGTGAGTGGGGAGACCCAGTACTTC. J is TRBJ2-5 and V is TRBV7-9; no firm D call. The V end lost 4 bases, the J end lost 5 bases, and 14 bases lay between the germline ends. The germline gives CDR1 SEHNR, CDR2 FQNEAQ (reference sequence). This CDR3 spans 14 amino acids. The full variable domain, in which reference TRBV7-9 and TRBJ2-5 provide the parts outside the CDR3, is DTGVSQNPRHKITKRGQNVTFRCDPISEHNRLYWYRQTLGQGPEFLTYFQNEAQLEKSRLLSDRFSAERPKGSFSTLEIQRTEQGDSAMYLCASSSRVSGETQYFGPGTRLLVL.